The source of this TCR beta chain is a study of long-term antiretroviral therapy in people with HIV. Study-wide findings and caveats: Dominating the repertoire at all time points were the clones that expanded before ART. Although diversity increased after ART, it remained lower than in transplant donor controls. Repertoires in HIV (unlike those of controls) had narrower CDR3 length ranges.

Samples were assayed with immunoSEQ v3.0 at survey level. Data came from immunoSEQ multiplex PCR; TCRdb stores just in-frame clones and leaves some out. The repertoire includes about 28,000 clones, about 85% of them detected once, and approximately 8% sits in the top ten. Each sample contained roughly 0.95-10 million cryopreserved PBMC, thawed before DNA extraction. V was clipped by 1 base and J by 0 bases; unmatched bases: 3. The CDR3 totals 16 residues. Germline CDR1 reads SEHNR; CDR2 reads FQNEAQ (reference sequence). Points on this clone: Its antigen is currently unknown.

The source was unsorted PBMCs, collected 3 years after starting antiretroviral therapy. The chain recombines TRBV7-9 with TRBJ2-3, with 8 bases fitting TRBD1. The sequence was collected from a man between 40 and 49 years old with HIV. In nucleotides, the CDR3 is TGTGCCAGCAGCTTAGGTACAGGGGGTAGCACAGATACGCAGTATTTT. Translating it yields CASSLGTGGSTDTQYF.